The following is a T cell receptor (beta chain) sequence with its context. The antigen is unknown. This sample is drawn from a study of regulatory T cells in long-lasting Graves disease. Study-wide findings and caveats: Persistent patients shared more public clonotypes (around 3,000) than new patients (under 1,000).

In building TCR beta libraries, iRepertoire HTBI primers were used together with Arm-PCR of CDR3 regions. TCRdb independently ran MiXCR on the multiplex PCR reads; one entry per CDR3 protein. This sample has roughly 400,000 distinct CDR3 sequences, with over 15% found just once. Stated time point: newly diagnosed GD, antithyroid drugs for less than 3 months. Generation of the TCR library employed RNA extracted from PBMCs. The V gene end was trimmed by 1 base and the J gene end by 2 bases; junction bases not matched to a gene: 3. CDR3 size: 16 residues. Germline V lookup: CDR1 SGHAT, CDR2 FQNNGV. The data also belong to a second study, concerning T cells in Graves' hyperthyroidism and ophthalmopathy.

This receptor was taken from a woman between 18 and 30 years old with Graves disease. The V gene is TRBV11-2, the J gene TRBJ2-1; 9 nucleotides match TRBD2. Sequencing was performed on peripheral blood mononuclear cells (PBMCs), taken at new diagnosis, from a patient treated with antithyroid drugs. CDR3 bases: TGTGCCAGCAGCTTAGGACTAGCGGTCACCTACAATGAGCAGTTCTTC. It translates to CASSLGLAVTYNEQFF.